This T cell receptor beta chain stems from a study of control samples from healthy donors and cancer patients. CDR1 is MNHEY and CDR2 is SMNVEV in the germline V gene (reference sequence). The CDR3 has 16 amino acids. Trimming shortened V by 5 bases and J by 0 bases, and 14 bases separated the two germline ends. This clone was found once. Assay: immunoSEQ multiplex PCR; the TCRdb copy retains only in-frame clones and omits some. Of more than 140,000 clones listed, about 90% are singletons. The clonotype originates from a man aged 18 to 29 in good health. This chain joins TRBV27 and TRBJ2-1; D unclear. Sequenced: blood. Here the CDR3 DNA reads TGTGCCAGCAGTCGAGGAACGGTTCGCTCCTACAATGAGCAGTTCTTC. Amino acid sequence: CASSRGTVRSYNEQFF.